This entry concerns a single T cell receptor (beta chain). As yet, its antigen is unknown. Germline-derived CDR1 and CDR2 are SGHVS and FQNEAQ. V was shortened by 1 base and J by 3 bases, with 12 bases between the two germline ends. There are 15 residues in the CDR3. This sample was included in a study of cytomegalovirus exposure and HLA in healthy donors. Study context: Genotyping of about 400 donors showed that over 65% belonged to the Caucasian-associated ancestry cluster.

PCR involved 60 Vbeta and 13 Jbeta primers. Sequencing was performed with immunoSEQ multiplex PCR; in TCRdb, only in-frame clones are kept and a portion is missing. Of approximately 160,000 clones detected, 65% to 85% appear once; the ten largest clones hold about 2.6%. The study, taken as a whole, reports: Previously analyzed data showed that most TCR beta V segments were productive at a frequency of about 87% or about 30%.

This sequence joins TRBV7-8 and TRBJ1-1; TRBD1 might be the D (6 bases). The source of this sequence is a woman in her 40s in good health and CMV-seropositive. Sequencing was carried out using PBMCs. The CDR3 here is CASSLDPQGYTEAFF. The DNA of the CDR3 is TGTGCCAGCAGCTTAGACCCTCAGGGGTACACTGAAGCTTTCTTT.